This T cell receptor (beta chain) derives from a study of cytomegalovirus exposure and HLA in healthy donors. General study findings and limits: The study put 150 to 200 TCR beta chains on its list as cytomegalovirus-associated.

On this clone: Antigen unknown.

The method was immunoSEQ multiplex PCR; TCRdb's version includes in-frame clones alone and lacks a portion of them. The sample contains under 75,000 clones, roughly 94% of which appear only once. There are 17 residues in the CDR3. The germline V and J ends were trimmed by 2 bases and 4 bases, with 18 bases remaining between them. The V gene's germline CDR1 is SNHLY and CDR2 FYNNEI. The TCR comes from a woman aged 18-29 years in good health and CMV-seropositive. The chain has TRBV2 and TRBJ1-3; no definite D call. Sequencing was carried out using PBMCs. Here the CDR3 reads CASSELNGKLAGNTIYF. The CDR3 DNA is TGTGCCAGCAGTGAATTGAACGGGAAACTTGCGGGAAACACCATATATTTT.